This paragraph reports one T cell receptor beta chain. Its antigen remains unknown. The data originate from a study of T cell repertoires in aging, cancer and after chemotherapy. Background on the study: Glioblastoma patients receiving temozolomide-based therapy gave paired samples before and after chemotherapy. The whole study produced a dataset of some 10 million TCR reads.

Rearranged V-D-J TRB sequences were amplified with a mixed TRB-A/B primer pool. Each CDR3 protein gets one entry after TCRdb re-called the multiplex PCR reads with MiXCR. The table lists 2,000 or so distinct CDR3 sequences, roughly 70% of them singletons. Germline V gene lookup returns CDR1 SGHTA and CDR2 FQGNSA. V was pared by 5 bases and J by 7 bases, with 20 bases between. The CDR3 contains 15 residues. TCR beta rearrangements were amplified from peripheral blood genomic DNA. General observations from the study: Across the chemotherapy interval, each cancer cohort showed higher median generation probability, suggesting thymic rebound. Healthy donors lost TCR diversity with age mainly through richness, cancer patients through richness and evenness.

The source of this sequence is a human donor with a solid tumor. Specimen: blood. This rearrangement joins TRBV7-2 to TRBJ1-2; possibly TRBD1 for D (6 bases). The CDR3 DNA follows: TGTGCCAGCAGCCTTCAACCGGGGGGGCTCTCTGGCTACACCTTC. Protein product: CASSLQPGGLSGYTF.